This entry lists 27 T cell receptor beta chains sequenced from one sample in a study of T-cell reconstitution after alpha-beta-depleted transplantation in children. Unique molecular identifiers featured in how the TCRbeta library was prepared. TCRdb fed the PCR reads into MiXCR, producing one record per CDR3 protein. The sample contains hundreds of thousands of distinct CDR3 sequences, approximately 12% of which appear only once. Sequences were derived from PBMCs, mostly from graft donor cells, sampled 360 days after TCRalphabeta/CD19-depleted stem cell transplant. Source of these receptors: a male patient aged 5 to 17 who had a stem cell transplant for acute myeloid leukemia, so the T cells may come from the graft donor.

V and J are TRBV19 and TRBJ2-5; a weak D match, TRBD2 (5 bases). From germline, CDR1 is LNHDA and CDR2 SQIVND (reference sequence). Trimming removed 0 bases from V and 5 bases from J, with 13 bases in between. This CDR3 has 15 residues. The CDR3 region is CASSIDDGIGETQYF. In DNA form, the CDR3 reads TGTGCCAGTAGTATAGACGACGGGATCGGGGAGACCCAGTACTTC.

This clonotype was counted between two and nine times. The conserved final phenylalanine or tryptophan is absent from the CDR3, which likely points to a read error. No DNA is shown, since the ends of the CDR3 on it are uncertain; the CDR3 is the one TCRdb lists. The chain links TRBV29-1 to TRBJ2-1; the table names TRBD1, a call not compared with the DNA. Germline CDR1 is SQVTM and CDR2 is ANQGSEA. The CDR3 contains 14 residues when both ends are counted. The CDR3 protein is CSVEDPGQGRRGFL.

This clonotype was counted at least ten times. The V call is TRBV9, the J call TRBJ2-2; TRBD1 aligns across 7 bases. After removal of 7 bases from V and 4 bases from J, the junction contained 7 bases not matched to a gene. This CDR3 comprises 14 residues. The germline CDR1 and CDR2 sequences are SGDLS and YYNGEE. CDR3 DNA: TGTGCCAGCTCCCTGACAGGGTTCACCGGGGAGCTGTTTTTT. Its protein product is CASSLTGFTGELFF.

This chain uses TRBV7-8 with TRBJ2-3, with 8 bases fitting TRBD2. Germline CDR1 is SGHVS and CDR2 is FQNEAQ. CDR3 size: 16 residues. V lost 4 bases, J lost 2 bases, and 8 bases stayed unmatched. DNA of the CDR3: TGTGCCAGCAGCTACCCAACTAGCGGCAACACAGATACGCAGTATTTT. It translates to CASSYPTSGNTDTQYF.

This clonotype was counted ten times or more. The rearrangement links TRBV7-2 to TRBJ2-1, with 8 bases lining up with TRBD2. After removal of 5 bases from V and 5 bases from J, the junction contained 8 bases not matched to a gene. Germline V gene sequence: CDR1 SGHTA, CDR2 FQGNSA. The CDR3 loop spans 15 amino acids. As DNA, the CDR3 is TGTGCCAGCAGCGCGTATAGCGGGAACCACAATGAGCAGTTCTTC. As protein: CASSAYSGNHNEQFF.

This clonotype was counted once. Possible read error: a much larger clone is one base away. Here the CDR3 omits its conserved ending phenylalanine or tryptophan, so a read error is the likely source. V and J are TRBV20-1 and TRBJ2-1; the match to TRBD2 covers 8 bases. The V segment lost 0 bases and the J segment 4 bases; nucleotides outside the gene matches: 8. The CDR3 extends over 16 amino acids. Germline CDR1 is DFQATT and CDR2 is SNEGSKA (reference sequence). This CDR3 reads CSARDIKRERYNEQFC. Here the CDR3 DNA reads TGCAGTGCTAGAGATATCAAGCGGGAGAGGTACAATGAGCAGTTCTGC.

This clonotype was seen many times. The gene calls are TRBV4-2 and TRBJ2-1, with 10 positions matching TRBD2. The CDR3 sequence is 17 residues long. The V and J ends lost 4 bases and 0 bases, in that order; junction bases with no gene match: 6. CDR1 is LGHNA and CDR2 is YNFKEQ in the germline V gene. CDR3 in amino acids: CASSPKAGGSSYNEQFF. CDR3 bases: TGTGCCAGCAGCCCAAAAGCGGGAGGGAGCTCCTACAATGAGCAGTTCTTC.

The CDR3 nucleotides read TGCAGCGTTGAGGGGACAGGGGGTCCCGGGCAGCCCCAGCATTTT. Amino acid sequence: CSVEGTGGPGQPQHF. V gene TRBV29-1 combines with J gene TRBJ1-5; 11 positions match TRBD1. The CDR3 is made up of 15 amino acids. V shed 3 bases and J 7 bases; nucleotides not matched to a gene: 8. Germline loops: CDR1 SQVTM, CDR2 ANQGSEA.

This clonotype occurred many times. The gene calls are TRBV29-1 and TRBJ2-1; D gene ambiguous. Trimming cost V 5 bases and J 9 bases, with 26 bases left between them. Looked up from germline, CDR1 is SQVTM and CDR2 is ANQGSEA. CDR3 length: 16 residues. CDR3 sequence (DNA): TGCAGCGTTCAGTTCAACCGTCCCGGAGCCATCAGTGAGCAGTTCTTC. This gives the protein CSVQFNRPGAISEQFF.

This clonotype was seen at least ten times. The chain is built from TRBV5-1 and TRBJ2-3; no clear D. V dropped 3 bases and J dropped 6 bases, with 11 bases sitting between them. The CDR3 spans 13 residues. The germline V gene encodes CDR1 SGHRS and CDR2 YFSETQ. The CDR3 nucleotides read TGCGCCAGCAGCTCGCCAGGCGAGGATACGCAGTATTTT. Translated, it gives CASSSPGEDTQYF.

The V call is TRBV7-8, the J call TRBJ1-1, with TRBD1 as a possible D gene (5 bases). CDR3 length: 15 residues. The germline gives CDR1 SGHVS, CDR2 FQNEAQ. Trimming shortened V by 4 bases and J by 1 base, and 13 bases separated the two germline ends. This CDR3 reads CASSSPGKRNTEAFF. In nucleotides, the CDR3 is TGTGCCAGCAGCTCTCCAGGGAAGAGGAACACTGAAGCTTTCTTT.

Remarks on this clonotype: This may be a read error: a much more frequent sequence differs by one nucleotide. The chain links TRBV12-3 or TRBV12-4 to TRBJ2-5; no definite D call. Between the trimmed V and J ends, which lost 5 bases and 4 bases, there was a span of 8 bases. The CDR3 is 12 residues long. In DNA form, the CDR3 reads TGTGCCAGCAGTACCCTAGGAGAGACCCAGTACTTC. This encodes CASSTLGETQYF.

This clonotype showed up just a few times. V is TRBV9 and J is TRBJ2-6; D gene uncertain. With 0 bases removed from V and 0 bases from J, the gap between germline ends came to 4 bases. Looked up from germline, CDR1 is SGDLS and CDR2 is YYNGEE. The CDR3 has 15 amino acids. The CDR3, as DNA: TGTGCCAGCAGCGTAGGCTACTCTGGGGCCAACGTCCTGACTTTC. Translated, it gives CASSVGYSGANVLTF.

This clonotype was picked up a small number of times. The chain uses TRBV7-2 and TRBJ2-7; D is possibly TRBD1 (5 bases). The CDR3 is made up of 16 amino acids. V was cut by 0 bases and J by 1 base, with 13 bases left in between. Germline values: CDR1 SGHTA, CDR2 FQGNSA. DNA for the CDR3: TGTGCCAGCAGCTTAGCAGGGGTACTATTGTCCTACGAGCAGTACTTC. It translates to CASSLAGVLLSYEQYF.

The chain combines TRBV30 with TRBJ2-3; D is uncertain. There are 14 residues in the CDR3. The V gene lost 8 bases and the J gene lost 2 bases, with 17 bases spanning the gap. Germline V lookup: CDR1 GTSNPN, CDR2 SVGIG (reference sequence). The CDR3 DNA is TGTGCCCTAGATCGCGGCATGAACACAGATACGCAGTATTTT. Translated, it gives CALDRGMNTDTQYF.

Written as DNA, the CDR3 is TGTGCCAGCAGCCCGATACAGAGGTCCTCCTACAATGAGCAGTTCTTC. This sequence encodes CASSPIQRSSYNEQFF. This chain joins TRBV7-6 and TRBJ2-1; no clear D. The CDR3 totals 16 residues. With 5 bases removed from V and 0 bases from J, the gap between germline ends came to 14 bases. Per germline, CDR1 SGHVS and CDR2 FNYEAQ. Variable domain in full (rest from reference TRBV7-6 and TRBJ2-1): GAGVSQSPRYKVTKRGQDVALRCDPISGHVSLYWYRQALGQGPEFLTYFNYEAQQDKSGLPNDRFSAERPEGSISTLTIQRTEQRDSAMYRCASSPIQRSSYNEQFFGPGTRLTVL.

The chain uses TRBV14 and TRBJ2-7; 10 nucleotides line up with TRBD2. The CDR3 extends over 16 amino acids. The V segment lost 0 bases and the J segment 9 bases; nucleotides outside the gene matches: 11. Germline values: CDR1 SGHDN, CDR2 FVKESK. The CDR3 sequence: CASSQDLGLAGVRQYF. The CDR3 DNA sequence: TGTGCCAGCAGCCAAGATTTAGGCCTAGCGGGAGTCAGGCAGTACTTC.

The chain is built from TRBV30 and TRBJ1-1, with D hard to call. V dropped 2 bases and J dropped 4 bases, with 5 bases sitting between them. Looked up from germline, CDR1 is GTSNPN and CDR2 is SVGIG (reference sequence). The CDR3 has 11 residues. The CDR3 nucleotides are TGTGCCTGGAGTCCCCTCACTGAAGCTTTCTTT. It encodes CAWSPLTEAFF.

The chain recombines TRBV7-2 with TRBJ2-2; D might be TRBD2 (6 bases). V was trimmed by 6 bases and J by 6 bases, leaving 17 bases between them. The germline V gene encodes CDR1 SGHTA and CDR2 FQGNSA. The CDR3 extends over 15 amino acids. Written as DNA, the CDR3 is TGTGCCAGCAGGCGCATTGGGGGGACCCCCGGGGAGCTGTTTTTT. This translates into CASRRIGGTPGELFF.

This rearrangement joins TRBV5-6 to TRBJ2-5; perhaps TRBD2 as D (6 bases). The CDR3 has 15 residues. V was clipped by 0 bases and J by 5 bases, with 14 bases between them. The germline V gene has CDR1 SGHDT and CDR2 YYEEEE. The CDR3 region is CASSLVGSQGETQYF. The CDR3 region has the DNA TGTGCCAGCAGCTTGGTCGGGAGTCAAGGGGAGACCCAGTACTTC.

On this clonotype: This is likely a read error, given that the CDR3 carries no conserved phenylalanine or tryptophan at its end. The J gene is TRBJ2-7, the V gene TRBV24-1; 7 bases map to TRBD2. CDR1 KGHDR and CDR2 SFDVKD come from the germline V gene. This CDR3 comprises 14 residues. The J segment lost 2 bases and the V segment lost 4 bases, leaving 4 bases of the junction unmatched. CDR3 DNA: TGTGCCACCAGTGAGGGGCGGGAGACCTACGAGCAGTACCTC. Its protein product is CATSEGRETYEQYL.

The V and J genes are TRBV6-2 or TRBV6-3 and TRBJ2-7; 7 positions agree with TRBD2. J gave up 4 bases and V 5 bases, and 11 bases lay outside the gene matches. Germline CDR1 is MNHEY and CDR2 is SVGEGT. There are 15 residues in the CDR3. The CDR3 region has the DNA TGTGCCAGCAGTCACGGGACTATCGGCTATTACGAGCAGTACTTC. This translates into CASSHGTIGYYEQYF.

The J gene is TRBJ2-3, the V gene TRBV5-4, with 9 bases identical to TRBD2. The CDR3 is 16 amino acids. V lost 3 bases, J lost 2 bases, and 7 bases stayed unmatched. The germline gives CDR1 SGHNT, CDR2 YYREEE (reference sequence). The CDR3 sequence: CASSWVAGVITDTQYF. The CDR3 region has the DNA TGTGCCAGCAGCTGGGTAGCGGGAGTGATCACAGATACGCAGTATTTT.

This chain uses TRBV3-1 with TRBJ2-7; maybe TRBD2 (6 bases). CDR1 is LGHDT and CDR2 is YNNKEL in the germline V gene (reference sequence). Trimming cost V 1 base and J 3 bases, with 10 bases left between them. The CDR3 has 14 amino acids. The CDR3 region is CASSQVGSNYEQYF. The CDR3 DNA sequence: TGTGCCAGCAGCCAAGTCGGGAGCAACTACGAGCAGTACTTC.

V usage is TRBV24-1 and J usage is TRBJ2-1, with D perhaps TRBD1 or TRBD2 (5 bases each). Germline loops: CDR1 KGHDR, CDR2 SFDVKD. CDR3 length equals 20 residues. V lost 0 bases and J lost 2, with 22 bases in between. The CDR3 coding sequence is TGTGCCACCAGTGATTTGCCCCCTAACCGAGACAGCGGACCCTACAATGAGCAGTTCTTC. As protein: CATSDLPPNRDSGPYNEQFF.

V gene TRBV28 combines with J gene TRBJ2-7, with D possibly being TRBD2 (5 bases). The CDR3 is made up of 12 amino acids. Deletions cut 6 bases from V and 3 bases from J, with 9 bases between. Germline CDR1 is MDHEN and CDR2 is SYDVKM. The chain's CDR3 is CASRTGNYEQYF. CDR3 in DNA: TGTGCCAGCAGAACCGGGAACTACGAGCAGTACTTC.

This clonotype came up many times. The chain couples TRBV29-1 to TRBJ2-5, with D possibly matching TRBD1 (5 bases). The length of the CDR3 is 13 residues. Germline CDR1 SQVTM, CDR2 ANQGSEA. Trimming pared 5 bases from V and 7 bases from J, leaving 17 bases between. The CDR3 here is CSVLSDSSWTQYF. DNA of the CDR3: TGCAGCGTTCTAAGCGACAGTTCCTGGACCCAGTACTTC.